This T cell receptor (beta chain) appears in the sequencing data of a study of technical replicates of blood from a few donors. The method was immunoSEQ multiplex PCR; TCRdb's version includes in-frame clones alone and lacks a portion of them. Of about 80,000 clones in the sample, over 95% were seen once. Only one count was recorded for this clone. This CDR3 has 15 amino acids. Looked up from germline, CDR1 is ENHRY and CDR2 is SYGVKD. V was clipped by 2 bases and J by 0 bases, with 11 bases between them. The origin of this receptor is a human donor in good health. The sample taken for sequencing was T cells isolated from PBMCs. The chain uses TRBV10-3 and TRBJ2-7, with unresolved D. As DNA, the CDR3 is TGTGCCATCAGTGAGGGTCTACTTAACTCCTACGAGCAGTACTTC. Amino acids: CAISEGLLNSYEQYF.